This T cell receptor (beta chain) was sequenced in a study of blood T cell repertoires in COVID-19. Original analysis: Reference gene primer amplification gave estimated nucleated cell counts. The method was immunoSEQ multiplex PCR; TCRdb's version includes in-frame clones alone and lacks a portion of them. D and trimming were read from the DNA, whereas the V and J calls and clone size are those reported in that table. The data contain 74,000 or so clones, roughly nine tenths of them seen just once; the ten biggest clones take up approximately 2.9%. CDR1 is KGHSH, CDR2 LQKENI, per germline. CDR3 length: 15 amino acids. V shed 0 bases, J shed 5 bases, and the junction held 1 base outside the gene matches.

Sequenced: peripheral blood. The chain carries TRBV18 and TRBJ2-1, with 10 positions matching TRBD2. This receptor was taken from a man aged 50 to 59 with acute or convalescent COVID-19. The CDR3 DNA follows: TGTGCCAGCTCACCACCCCTAGCGGGGGACAATGAGCAGTTCTTC. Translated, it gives CASSPPLAGDNEQFF.